This TCR beta chain was found in a study of blood T cell repertoires in COVID-19. Profiled with immunoSEQ multiplex PCR; TCRdb holds only in-frame clones, not every one. The top ten clones hold 42% of a sample with about 27,000 clones, 70% to 85% of them seen once. Germline loops: CDR1 SGHTA, CDR2 FQGNSA. The CDR3 loop spans 13 amino acids. The V and J ends lost 4 bases and 7 bases respectively, with 11 bases between them. Sequenced material: peripheral blood. The gene calls are TRBV7-2 and TRBJ2-4, with TRBD2 as a possible D gene (6 bases). The TCR sequence derives from a woman of 80 years or more with acute or convalescent COVID-19. The CDR3 DNA is TGTGCCAGCAGCTCTCCGGCGGGGAACATTCAGTACTTC. Protein product: CASSSPAGNIQYF.